This TCR beta chain derives from a study of technical replicates of blood from several donors. The CDR3 totals 13 residues. Germline CDR1 LNHNV, CDR2 YYDKDF (reference sequence). Trimming took 5 bases from V and 2 from J, leaving 7 bases between them. Using immunoSEQ multiplex PCR, the repertoire was profiled, and TCRdb retains in-frame clones only, with some absent. The sample has approximately 73,000 clones; around 90% are singletons. The clonotype originates from a human donor in good health. Sequencing used T cells isolated from PBMCs. This rearrangement joins TRBV15 to TRBJ2-1, with D unclear. CDR3 sequence (DNA): TGTGCCACCAGCCATCTACCCTACAATGAGCAGTTCTTC. Protein product: CATSHLPYNEQFF.